Listed below are T cell receptor beta chains from one sample, sequenced in a study of OX40 agonist ivuxolimab in advanced cancers. Sequenced by immunoSEQ multiplex PCR; TCRdb stores in-frame clones only, minus some. The repertoire holds about 34,000 clones, with 70% to 85% as singletons. The sequencing here drew on CD4+ or CD8+ T cells sorted from blood, taken in a trial of the OX40 agonist ivuxolimab. These receptors were obtained from an adult with an advanced solid tumor such as melanoma, head and neck, liver or kidney cancer. CDR3s include the opening cysteine and the closing phenylalanine or tryptophan. Fields, in order: clone size, D gene, V gene, J gene, CDR3 protein, CDR3 DNA. The D gene is left open where the match is weak. The size entry is marked missing in some rows and otherwise reads once, few, many or a size class.

once	.	TRBV19	TRBJ1-4	CASSGWGGEKLFF	TGTGCCAGTAGTGGGTGGGGAGGGGAAAAACTGTTTTTT
.	.	TRBV6-5	TRBJ1-2	CASSEKRSVYGYTF	TGTGCCAGCAGTGAAAAACGGTCGGTCTATGGCTACACCTTC
.	.	TRBV6-1	TRBJ1-5	CASSQGASNQPQHF	TGTGCCAGCAGTCAAGGGGCTAGCAATCAGCCCCAGCATTTT
.	TRBD1	TRBV19	TRBJ2-7	CASSIGDRPYEQYF	TGTGCCAGTAGTATAGGGGACAGACCCTACGAGCAGTACTTC
.	TRBD1	TRBV7-2	TRBJ1-2	CASSLTGGYGYTF	TGTGCCAGCAGCTTGACAGGGGGCTATGGCTACACCTTC
.	.	TRBV19	TRBJ1-5	CASSMDSPGQHF	TGTGCCAGTAGTATGGACAGTCCAGGCCAGCATTTT
.	.	TRBV19	TRBJ2-1	CASSTTGYNEQFF	TGTGCCAGTAGTACGACAGGTTACAATGAGCAGTTCTTC
.	.	TRBV2	TRBJ1-2	CASTSRGTPHNYGYTF	TGTGCCAGCACCTCTAGGGGGACACCCCATAACTATGGCTACACCTTC
.	.	TRBV5-1	TRBJ2-1	CASSLNQLGDISYNEQFF	TGCGCCAGCAGCTTAAATCAACTCGGGGATATCTCCTACAATGAGCAGTTCTTC
.	.	TRBV10-1	TRBJ1-1	CASSEGGPLVNTEAFF	TGCGCCAGCAGTGAGGGGGGGCCTTTGGTGAACACTGAAGCTTTCTTT
.	TRBD1	TRBV11-2	TRBJ1-2	CASSSGQARLGYTF	TGTGCCAGCAGCTCGGGACAGGCCCGCCTTGGCTACACCTTC
.	.	TRBV4-1	TRBJ2-5	CASSQDSTRTQYF	TGCGCCAGCAGCCAAGATTCGACCCGGACCCAGTACTTC
few	.	TRBV6-1	TRBJ2-7	CASTLGGAGYEQYF	TGTGCCAGCACCCTTGGTGGGGCTGGCTACGAGCAGTACTTC
.	.	TRBV7-9	TRBJ2-7	CASSSTYEQYF	TGTGCCAGCAGCTCCACCTACGAGCAGTACTTC
once	.	TRBV19	TRBJ2-1	CASSIGGPLYNEQFF	TGTGCCAGTAGTATAGGAGGACCCCTCTACAATGAGCAGTTCTTC
once	.	TRBV5-1	TRBJ1-2	CASSLLGDGDYGYTF	TGCGCCAGCAGCTTGCTAGGGGACGGGGACTATGGCTACACCTTC
.	TRBD1	TRBV6-5	TRBJ1-1	CASSRQGAVAFF	TGTGCCAGCAGTCGACAGGGGGCTGTAGCTTTCTTT
few	.	TRBV6-1	TRBJ1-2	CASSEERGTIYGYTF	TGTGCCAGCAGTGAAGAGCGCGGTACAATCTATGGCTACACCTTC
.	TRBD2	TRBV5-1	TRBJ2-7	CASSLDLAGGLSYF	TGCGCCAGCAGCTTGGACCTAGCGGGGGGGCTTTCGTACTTC
.	.	TRBV30	TRBJ2-3	CAWSAGTSDTQYF	TGTGCCTGGAGTGCTGGGACATCAGATACGCAGTATTTT
.	.	TRBV7-9	TRBJ1-3	CASSLLVRYSGNTIYF	TGTGCCAGCAGCTTACTGGTTCGCTACTCTGGAAACACCATATATTTT
.	.	TRBV7-6	TRBJ2-7	CASSSRASPYEQYF	TGTGCCAGCAGCTCGCGGGCCAGTCCCTACGAGCAGTACTTC
.	.	TRBV5-1	TRBJ1-5	CASSFGKDQPQHF	TGCGCCAGCAGCTTCGGCAAAGATCAGCCCCAGCATTTT
.	TRBD1	TRBV2	TRBJ2-7	CASSDPTGGSYEQYF	TGTGCCAGCAGTGATCCGACAGGGGGCTCCTACGAGCAGTACTTC
.	.	TRBV6-1	TRBJ1-3	CASSGLTGSHSGNTIYF	TGTGCCAGCAGTGGTTTGACAGGAAGTCACTCTGGAAACACCATATATTTT
once	.	TRBV2	TRBJ1-2	CASSDRALYGYTF	TGTGCCAGCAGTGACAGGGCGCTCTATGGCTACACCTTC
.	.	TRBV28	TRBJ1-5	CASSPRGVPGGTQHF	TGTGCCAGCAGTCCCAGAGGGGTCCCCGGGGGGACCCAGCATTTT
.	TRBD1	TRBV13	TRBJ1-5	CASSVSTNRDSHQPQHF	TGTGCCAGCAGCGTCTCTACTAACCGGGACAGTCATCAGCCCCAGCATTTT
.	TRBD2	TRBV4-2	TRBJ2-1	CASSPWTSGSARSSYNEQFF	TGTGCCAGCAGCCCATGGACTAGCGGGTCAGCGCGAAGCTCCTACAATGAGCAGTTCTTC
once	.	TRBV2	TRBJ1-5	CASSDADSSNQPQHF	TGTGCCAGCAGTGATGCGGACAGTAGCAATCAGCCCCAGCATTTT
.	TRBD2	TRBV5-1	TRBJ2-3	CASSLISGGASDTQYF	TGCGCCAGCAGCTTGATTAGCGGGGGGGCCTCAGATACGCAGTATTTT
.	.	TRBV10-3	TRBJ2-5	CAISESWGQETQYF	TGTGCCATCAGTGAGTCATGGGGGCAAGAGACCCAGTACTTC
.	.	TRBV7-9	TRBJ2-5	CASRPPGRQETQYF	TGTGCCAGCAGACCGCCGGGACGGCAAGAGACCCAGTACTTC
few	.	TRBV13	TRBJ1-1	CASTYGTSNTEAFF	TGTGCCAGCACCTACGGGACCTCGAACACTGAAGCTTTCTTT
.	TRBD2	TRBV7-9	TRBJ2-2	CASIPAGGTGELFF	TGTGCCAGCATCCCAGCGGGGGGCACCGGGGAGCTGTTTTTT
few	.	TRBV5-1	TRBJ1-3	CASSLYGNTIYF	TGCGCCAGCAGCTTGTACGGAAACACCATATATTTT
few	.	TRBV10-3	TRBJ2-7	CAISVVSSYEQYF	TGTGCCATCAGTGTGGTGAGTTCCTACGAGCAGTACTTC
.	.	TRBV14	TRBJ2-5	CASSSPGGETQYF	TGTGCCAGCAGCTCGCCTGGGGGAGAGACCCAGTACTTC